A selection of T cell receptor beta chains follows, all from one sample in a study of blood T cell repertoires in COVID-19. Some clones are missing from TCRdb's copy, which holds only in-frame ones; the method was immunoSEQ multiplex PCR. The data contain roughly 56,000 clones, approximately 86% of them singletons. Sequenced sample: peripheral blood. These receptors came from a human donor in a cohort sampled during active COVID-19. The CDR3 runs from the conserved cysteine through the conserved F or W. The D gene is left open where the match is weak.

CDR3aa: CASSLTLANEQFF
CDR3nt: TGTGCCAGCAGTTTAACACTAGCGAATGAGCAGTTCTTC
v_gene: TRBV12-3/TRBV12-4
d_gene: TRBD2
j_gene: TRBJ2-1

CDR3aa: CASSPYRSSTDTQYF
CDR3nt: TGTGCCAGCAGCCCCTACAGGTCCTCCACAGATACGCAGTATTTT
v_gene: TRBV11-2
d_gene: .
j_gene: TRBJ2-3

CDR3aa: CASSIRQGVSGELFF
CDR3nt: TGTGCCAGTAGTATAAGACAGGGGGTGAGCGGGGAGCTGTTTTTT
v_gene: TRBV19
d_gene: TRBD1
j_gene: TRBJ2-2

CDR3aa: CASSLTSASGRTAYNEQFF
CDR3nt: TGTGCCAGCAGCTTAACGTCGGCTAGCGGGAGGACCGCCTACAATGAGCAGTTCTTC
v_gene: TRBV7-3
d_gene: TRBD2
j_gene: TRBJ2-1

CDR3aa: CSARERGTQYF
CDR3nt: TGCAGTGCTAGAGAACGGGGAACGCAGTATTTT
v_gene: TRBV20-1
d_gene: .
j_gene: TRBJ2-3

CDR3aa: CASTSRLAGVGEQYF
CDR3nt: TGTGCCAGCACCTCCCGACTAGCGGGAGTTGGCGAGCAGTACTTC
v_gene: TRBV27
d_gene: TRBD2
j_gene: TRBJ2-7

CDR3aa: CASSPGGGHGNTIYF
CDR3nt: TGCGCCAGCAGCCCCGGCGGGGGGCATGGAAACACCATATATTTT
v_gene: TRBV5-1
d_gene: .
j_gene: TRBJ1-3

CDR3aa: CASSLIAGGEQYF
CDR3nt: TGTGCCAGCAGCTTAATAGCGGGAGGAGAGCAGTACTTC
v_gene: TRBV7-3
d_gene: TRBD2
j_gene: TRBJ2-7

CDR3aa: CASSSEGTGDYGYTF
CDR3nt: TGTGCCAGCAGCTCAGAGGGGACAGGGGACTATGGCTACACCTTC
v_gene: TRBV7-2
d_gene: TRBD1
j_gene: TRBJ1-2

CDR3aa: CASSSRDRGPDTQYF
CDR3nt: TGTGCCAGCAGCTCCCGGGACAGGGGGCCAGATACGCAGTATTTT
v_gene: TRBV11-3
d_gene: TRBD1
j_gene: TRBJ2-3

CDR3aa: CASTRGQGGNQPQHF
CDR3nt: TGTGCCAGCACCAGGGGACAGGGGGGCAATCAGCCCCAGCATTTT
v_gene: TRBV6-5
d_gene: TRBD1
j_gene: TRBJ1-5

CDR3aa: CASSLERGTGELFF
CDR3nt: TGCGCCAGCAGCTTGGAAAGGGGAACCGGGGAGCTGTTTTTT
v_gene: TRBV5-1
d_gene: .
j_gene: TRBJ2-2

CDR3aa: CASKRTSGTVETQYF
CDR3nt: TGTGCCAGCAAACGGACTAGCGGGACGGTGGAGACCCAGTACTTC
v_gene: TRBV7-6
d_gene: TRBD2
j_gene: TRBJ2-5

CDR3aa: CASSPRQASSYNSPLHF
CDR3nt: TGTGCCAGCTCACCACGACAGGCGAGCTCCTATAATTCACCCCTCCACTTT
v_gene: TRBV18
d_gene: .
j_gene: TRBJ1-6

CDR3aa: CASSLDRGEQYF
CDR3nt: TGTGCCAGCAGCTTGGACAGGGGGGAGCAGTACTTC
v_gene: TRBV5-4
d_gene: TRBD1
j_gene: TRBJ2-7